A selection of T cell receptor beta chains follows, all from one sample in a study of T cell changes during pregnancy in multiple sclerosis. Using immunoSEQ multiplex PCR, the repertoire was profiled, and TCRdb retains in-frame clones only, with some absent. The sample has about 54,000 clones, around 90% seen once. Source: peripheral blood, taken after pregnancy. These receptors were taken from a female donor in good health, enrolled as a control in a pregnancy study. CDR3s include the opening cysteine and the closing phenylalanine or tryptophan. The D gene is left open where the match is weak. Where a row states a size, it is once, few, many or the class of an expanded clone; other rows omit it.

length,D,size,V,J,CDR3,DNA
16,NA,NA,TRBV19,TRBJ2-7,CASSIEQRGSLYEQYF,TGTGCCAGTAGTATTGAACAGAGGGGGTCCCTCTACGAGCAGTACTTC
16,TRBD1,NA,TRBV28,TRBJ1-5,CASSLRWGTGIQPQHF,TGTGCCAGCAGTTTGAGGTGGGGGACAGGGATTCAGCCCCAGCATTTT
15,TRBD1,once,TRBV6-4,TRBJ2-1,CASSATGGERSEQFF,TGTGCCAGCAGTGCAACAGGGGGCGAACGGAGTGAGCAGTTCTTC
14,NA,NA,TRBV5-1,TRBJ1-5,CASSPFSGMEPQHF,TGCGCCAGCAGCCCTTTTTCGGGAATGGAGCCCCAGCATTTT
14,NA,once,TRBV7-9,TRBJ2-7,CASSLGGATYEQYF,TGTGCCAGCAGCTTGGGCGGGGCAACCTACGAGCAGTACTTC
15,NA,NA,TRBV28,TRBJ1-6,CASSLERGGNSPLHF,TGTGCCAGCAGTCTCGAGAGGGGGGGGAATTCACCCCTCCACTTT
15,TRBD1,NA,TRBV25-1,TRBJ1-5,CASSEGTGGVQPQHF,TGTGCCAGCAGTGAAGGAACAGGGGGGGTTCAGCCCCAGCATTTT
13,TRBD1,NA,TRBV18,TRBJ1-4,CASSPGQGEKLFF,TGTGCCAGCTCACCAGGACAGGGGGAAAAACTGTTTTTT
15,TRBD1,NA,TRBV5-1,TRBJ1-4,CASSLRTGRAEKLFF,TGCGCCAGCAGCTTGAGGACAGGGCGCGCGGAAAAACTGTTTTTT
13,NA,NA,TRBV6-1,TRBJ1-2,CASSATRKYGYTF,TGTGCCAGCAGTGCGACTCGTAAATATGGCTACACCTTC
16,TRBD2,once,TRBV7-2,TRBJ2-7,CASSLNAPGLAYEQYF,TGTGCCAGCAGCTTAAACGCTCCGGGACTAGCCTACGAGCAGTACTTC
11,TRBD1,few,TRBV5-1,TRBJ1-1,CASSGDREAFF,TGCGCCAGCAGCGGGGACAGGGAAGCTTTCTTT
14,NA,NA,TRBV28,TRBJ1-2,CASSLGSWIYGYTF,TGTGCCAGCAGTTTAGGGAGTTGGATATATGGCTACACCTTC
15,TRBD1,NA,TRBV6-5,TRBJ1-3,CASSRGQPPGNTIYF,TGTGCCAGCAGTAGGGGACAGCCTCCTGGAAACACCATATATTTT
16,TRBD1,NA,TRBV7-9,TRBJ1-2,CASSFTVTDREDGYTF,TGTGCCAGCAGCTTCACCGTTACAGACAGGGAAGATGGCTACACCTTC
15,TRBD1,NA,TRBV2,TRBJ1-2,CASSDPSQGDYGYTF,TGTGCCAGCAGTGACCCGTCCCAGGGGGACTATGGCTACACCTTC
14,NA,once,TRBV5-1,TRBJ2-7,CASSLGGARDEQYF,TGCGCCAGCAGCTTGGGGGGAGCCAGAGACGAGCAGTACTTC
15,NA,NA,TRBV4-1,TRBJ2-2,CASSQGLRGTGELFF,TGCGCCAGCAGCCAAGGTCTCAGGGGCACCGGGGAGCTGTTTTTT
14,NA,NA,TRBV5-4,TRBJ1-2,CASRWDTANYGYTF,TGTGCCAGCAGGTGGGACACCGCAAACTATGGCTACACCTTC
15,NA,NA,TRBV9,TRBJ2-3,CASSLAQGGTDTQYF,TGTGCCAGCAGCCTGGCCCAAGGAGGCACAGATACGCAGTATTTT
15,TRBD1,NA,TRBV28,TRBJ1-3,CASSRDRDSGNTIYF,TGTGCCAGCAGTCGGGACAGGGACTCTGGAAACACCATATATTTT
13,NA,once,TRBV27,TRBJ2-3,CAGRRDLLGTQYF,TGTGCCGGGAGAAGGGATCTGCTTGGTACGCAGTATTTT
18,TRBD1,NA,TRBV7-8,TRBJ1-4,CASSLELVTGGSGEKLFF,TGTGCCAGCAGCTTAGAGTTGGTGACAGGGGGCTCGGGGGAAAAACTGTTTTTT
14,NA,NA,TRBV5-1,TRBJ2-2,CASSPGQNTGELFF,TGCGCCAGCAGCCCGGGACAAAACACCGGGGAGCTGTTTTTT
16,NA,NA,TRBV2,TRBJ2-7,CASKRASAPSSYEQYF,TGTGCCAGCAAGAGGGCATCGGCGCCTAGCTCCTACGAGCAGTACTTC
15,TRBD2,NA,TRBV2,TRBJ2-1,CASSEFRGGGNEQFF,TGTGCCAGCAGTGAATTTCGCGGGGGGGGGAATGAGCAGTTCTTC
18,TRBD2,NA,TRBV5-1,TRBJ2-7,CASSLGDIGLAGPYEQYF,TGCGCCAGCAGCTTGGGGGATATTGGACTAGCGGGACCATACGAGCAGTACTTC
11,NA,few,TRBV10-3,TRBJ2-1,CAISERQDQFF,TGTGCCATCAGTGAGCGACAGGACCAGTTCTTC
14,TRBD1,NA,TRBV6-6,TRBJ2-7,CASSRGDRIHEQYF,TGTGCCAGCAGTCGCGGGGACAGGATCCACGAGCAGTACTTC
14,TRBD1,few,TRBV19,TRBJ1-1,CASSTLPRTGPAFF,TGTGCCAGTAGTACCTTACCCCGGACAGGGCCAGCTTTCTTT
14,NA,NA,TRBV7-2,TRBJ2-7,CASSEQRVSYEQYF,TGTGCCAGCAGCGAACAGCGGGTATCCTACGAGCAGTACTTC
17,TRBD2,NA,TRBV5-1,TRBJ2-1,CASSFYPAGGPYNEQFF,TGCGCCAGCAGCTTTTACCCAGCGGGGGGGCCATACAATGAGCAGTTCTTC
13,NA,NA,TRBV29-1,TRBJ2-2,CSVVTLGAGELFF,TGCAGCGTTGTGACCCTAGGGGCGGGGGAGCTGTTTTTT
18,NA,once,TRBV15,TRBJ2-2,CATSRGALGVGSAGELFF,TGTGCCACCAGCAGAGGGGCCCTCGGGGTGGGGTCCGCCGGGGAGCTGTTTTTT
13,TRBD1,NA,TRBV18,TRBJ1-2,CASSTGQGSGYTF,TGTGCCAGCTCCACGGGACAGGGAAGCGGCTACACCTTC
14,TRBD1,NA,TRBV7-9,TRBJ2-7,CASSWTGGGYEQYF,TGTGCCAGCAGCTGGACAGGGGGCGGTTACGAGCAGTACTTC
13,NA,NA,TRBV25-1,TRBJ2-3,CASSVRGWDTQYF,TGTGCCAGCAGTGTAAGGGGCTGGGATACGCAGTATTTT
15,NA,NA,TRBV5-1,TRBJ1-2,CASSEQAGDAYGYTF,TGCGCCAGCAGCGAGCAAGCAGGGGATGCCTATGGCTACACCTTC
15,NA,NA,TRBV15,TRBJ1-1,CATIEPSDGDTEAFF,TGTGCCACCATCGAACCCTCGGACGGGGACACTGAAGCTTTCTTT
15,TRBD1,once,TRBV18,TRBJ2-3,CASSPSGGGTDTQYF,TGTGCCAGCTCACCTTCAGGGGGCGGCACAGATACGCAGTATTTT